This record covers a single T cell receptor beta chain. What it binds is unknown. The sample is drawn from a study of regulatory T cells in long-lasting Graves disease. Study information: Persistence in Graves' disease required over 5 years of antithyroid drugs plus positive TSH receptor antibodies. Findings and limits, study-wide: Not thyroid tissue but only peripheral blood was studied. Persistent disease favored TRBV28, TRBJ1-2 and TRBJ2-5.

TCR beta libraries were built with iRepertoire HTBI primers and Arm-PCR of CDR3 regions. In the original workflow: Spanning all samples, the identified segments comprised about 62 TRBV and 14 TRBJ. MiXCR, run by TCRdb on the multiplex PCR reads, gives a single entry per CDR3 protein. It is TCRdb's table, rather than the study itself, that gives the V and J calls and clone size. The profile shows 600,000 to 850,000 distinct CDR3 sequences, 30% of them singletons. From germline, CDR1 is MDHEN and CDR2 SYDVKM. The CDR3 has 14 residues. The ends were cut back, 5 bases at V and 4 bases at J, with 14 bases in the middle. Stated time point: persistent/refractory GD, antithyroid drugs over 5 years with positive TRAb. With RNA extracted from PBMCs as input, the TCR library was made.

This TCR was sampled from a female donor with Graves disease. The chain has TRBV28 and TRBJ1-1, with D tentatively TRBD1 (5 bases). Sequenced here: peripheral blood mononuclear cells (PBMCs), sampled when the disease was refractory, from a patient treated with antithyroid drugs. CDR3 loop: CASSVEGLGTEAFF. Written as DNA, the CDR3 is TGTGCCAGCAGTGTTGAGGGACTCGGCACTGAAGCTTTCTTT.